Each of the 2 T cell receptor beta chains below was sequenced from the same sample in a study of early T cells in non-severe SARS-CoV-2 infection. MiXCR, run by TCRdb on the 5' RACE reads, gives a single entry per CDR3 protein. The sample has under 65,000 distinct CDR3 sequences, roughly an eighth seen once. The specimen was whole blood. These receptors were taken from an adult who was a healthcare worker with PCR-confirmed SARS-CoV-2 infection or an uninfected control (not recorded which).

The sample holds a few counts of this clonotype. The chain employs TRBV28 and TRBJ2-7; the D is unclear. Germline lookup yields CDR1 MDHEN and CDR2 SYDVKM. The CDR3 is 15 residues long. V lost 6 bases and J 0 bases, leaving 15 bases between the germline ends. In DNA form, the CDR3 reads TGTGCCAGCAGCTCCCAGAGGCCGAGCTCCTACGAGCAGTACTTC. This codes for CASSSQRPSSYEQYF.

This chain uses TRBV5-1 with TRBJ2-7; TRBD2 agrees at 7 bases. J was trimmed by 2 bases and V by 4 bases; bases with no gene match: 9. CDR3 length: 15 residues. Germline CDR1 and CDR2: SGHRS and YFSETQ. CDR3 protein: CASSPRSAGAYEQYF. CDR3 nucleotide sequence: TGCGCCAGCAGCCCCCGGTCGGCGGGAGCCTACGAGCAGTACTTC.